Listed here are 17 T cell receptor beta chains from one sample, sequenced in a study of T cell changes during pregnancy in multiple sclerosis. TCRdb's table, derived via immunoSEQ multiplex PCR, lists solely in-frame clones and lacks some. There are approximately 44,000 clones in the sample; roughly nine tenths occur only once, and roughly 0.57% lies in the top ten. The sequences come from CD4+ T cells from peripheral blood mononuclear cells, collected in the first trimester of pregnancy. The receptors here all came from a female donor with multiple sclerosis, enrolled in a pregnancy study.

The J gene is TRBJ1-2, the V gene TRBV25-1; TRBD1 is a possible D gene (5 bases). The germline CDR1 and CDR2 sequences are MGHDK and SYGVNS. V shed 3 bases and J shed 3 bases, with 11 bases lying between them. The CDR3 consists of 14 residues. The DNA of the CDR3 is TGTGCCAGCAGTGAGCCCAGGGTAGACTATGGCTACACCTTC. It is translated as CASSEPRVDYGYTF.

This clone was seen a single time. The chain is built from TRBV13 and TRBJ2-1, with D possibly TRBD2 on 5 matching bases. V was trimmed by 3 bases and J by 0 bases, leaving 9 bases between them. The germline V gene encodes CDR1 PRHDT and CDR2 FYEKMQ (reference sequence). The CDR3 has 15 residues. The CDR3 nucleotides are TGTGCCAGCAGCTTTGGACTGCACTCCTACAATGAGCAGTTCTTC. It codes for CASSFGLHSYNEQFF.

The chain recombines TRBV14 with TRBJ2-1; TRBD1 might be the D (5 bases). CDR1 and CDR2 (germline): SGHDN, FVKESK. V was shortened by 4 bases and J by 6 bases, with 25 bases between the two germline ends. There are 18 residues in the CDR3. CDR3 bases: TGTGCCAGCAGCCGATATCCGGGCACAGGTAGGGTCGGCAATGAGCAGTTCTTC. Translated, it gives CASSRYPGTGRVGNEQFF.

This clone was recorded once. The rearrangement joins TRBV27 to TRBJ1-5; no reliable D call. V dropped 5 bases and J dropped 6 bases, with 8 bases sitting between them. This CDR3 region has 12 residues. The V gene's germline CDR1 is MNHEY and CDR2 SMNVEV (reference sequence). The CDR3 loop reads CASSLEGQPQHF. In DNA form, the CDR3 reads TGTGCCAGCAGTCTCGAGGGTCAGCCCCAGCATTTT.

This chain joins TRBV11-2 and TRBJ1-2; a possible D gene is TRBD1 (5 bases). CDR1 and CDR2 (germline): SGHAT, FQNNGV. Trimming cost V 1 base and J 8 bases, with 11 bases left between them. The length of the CDR3 is 13 residues. CDR3 residues: CASSLGQRSGYTF. The CDR3 DNA follows: TGTGCCAGCAGCTTAGGACAGAGAAGCGGCTACACCTTC.

The V and J genes are TRBV19 and TRBJ1-5; 7 bases fit TRBD1. V shed 6 bases and J 0 bases; nucleotides not matched to a gene: 5. CDR1 LNHDA and CDR2 SQIVND come from the germline V gene (reference sequence). This CDR3 region has 15 residues. CDR3 residues: CASRGQVHSNQPQHF. The DNA of the CDR3 is TGTGCCAGTAGAGGACAGGTTCATAGCAATCAGCCCCAGCATTTT. The full variable domain, in which reference TRBV19 and TRBJ1-5 provide the parts outside the CDR3, is DGGITQSPKYLFRKEGQNVTLSCEQNLNHDAMYWYRQDPGQGLRLIYYSQIVNDFQKGDIAEGYSVSREKKESFPLTVTSAQKNPTAFYLCASRGQVHSNQPQHFGDGTRLSIL.

This clone has just a few counts. CDR3 region: CASSVDRGMEKLFF. In DNA, the CDR3 is TGTGCCAGCAGTGTCGACAGGGGTATGGAAAAACTGTTTTTT. This chain uses TRBV6-1 with TRBJ1-4; TRBD1 matches at 8 bases. The CDR3 extends over 14 amino acids. The germline V gene has CDR1 MNHNS and CDR2 SASEGT. V was pared by 4 bases and J by 8 bases, with 6 bases of the junction left unmatched.

The chain is built from TRBV18 and TRBJ2-5; the D is unclear. This CDR3 contains 14 residues. The V end was cut by 3 bases, the J end by 5 bases, with 13 bases between. Germline loops: CDR1 KGHSH, CDR2 LQKENI. CDR3 loop: CASSPGRGRETQYF. Here the CDR3 DNA reads TGTGCCAGCTCACCGGGTAGAGGTCGGGAGACCCAGTACTTC.

The genes are TRBV9 and TRBJ2-3; 10 nucleotides line up with TRBD2. After removal of 4 bases from V and 6 bases from J, the junction contained 11 bases not matched to a gene. This CDR3 is 16 amino acids long. Germline CDR1 and CDR2: SGDLS and YYNGEE. The DNA of the CDR3 is TGTGCCAGCAGCACCTGGACTAGCGGCCGCGCGGATACGCAGTATTTT. It codes for CASSTWTSGRADTQYF.

The J gene is TRBJ2-7, the V gene TRBV18; TRBD1 agrees at 7 bases. V gave up 4 bases and J gave up 5 bases; unmatched junction bases: 2. Germline CDR1 and CDR2: KGHSH and LQKENI. The CDR3 is made up of 12 amino acids. The chain's CDR3 is CASSQQGNEQYF. The CDR3 nucleotides read TGTGCCAGCTCACAACAGGGGAACGAGCAGTACTTC.

This sequence joins TRBV6-1 and TRBJ2-3; TRBD2 is a possible D gene (7 bases). The length of the CDR3 is 15 residues. V gave up 6 bases and J gave up 5 bases, with 18 bases separating them. Germline lookup yields CDR1 MNHNS and CDR2 SASEGT. The CDR3 region is CASSSWTAGRDTQYF. DNA of the CDR3: TGTGCCAGCAGCTCCTGGACAGCGGGAAGAGATACGCAGTATTTT.

This chain joins TRBV28 and TRBJ2-1; possible D gene TRBD1, 5 bases. The CDR3 has 16 amino acids. V dropped 6 bases and J dropped 2 bases, with 17 bases sitting between them. CDR1 is MDHEN and CDR2 is SYDVKM in the germline V gene. The CDR3 protein is CASSPWQGSTYNEQFF. The CDR3 DNA sequence: TGTGCCAGCAGCCCCTGGCAGGGTAGTACCTACAATGAGCAGTTCTTC.

The CDR3 region has the DNA TGTGCCAGCAGCTTGGCGGGGGGGATACAGGGGCGCAGCTATGGCTACACCTTC. Its translation: CASSLAGGIQGRSYGYTF. This rearrangement joins TRBV5-4 to TRBJ1-2, with 7 bases lining up with TRBD1. Trimming at V came to 0 bases and at J to 4 bases, leaving 15 bases not matched to a gene. This CDR3 spans 18 amino acids. CDR1 and CDR2 (germline): SGHNT, YYREEE (reference sequence).

This clone was counted at least ten times. This rearrangement joins TRBV7-6 to TRBJ2-2; no clear D. The germline gives CDR1 SGHVS, CDR2 FNYEAQ. The CDR3 length is 16 residues. V was pared by 1 base and J by 0 bases, with 9 bases between. CDR3 region: CASSLDTVTNTGELFF. In nucleotides, the CDR3 is TGTGCCAGCAGCTTAGACACCGTTACGAACACCGGGGAGCTGTTTTTT.

The chain uses TRBV18 and TRBJ1-5; 7 bases align to TRBD1. Germline V CDR1 and CDR2: KGHSH, LQKENI. The CDR3 extends over 14 amino acids. V was clipped by 4 bases and J by 4 bases; unmatched bases: 4. CDR3 DNA sequence: TGTGCCAGCTCACGACAGGGAATTAATCAGCCCCAGCATTTT. It encodes CASSRQGINQPQHF.

The gene calls are TRBV28 and TRBJ2-2, with D perhaps TRBD1 (5 bases). Trimming removed 3 bases at V and 2 bases at J, with 7 bases between. The CDR3 sequence is 14 residues long. Germline assignment: CDR1 MDHEN and CDR2 SYDVKM. CDR3 protein: CASSFRVNTGELFF. The CDR3 DNA is TGTGCCAGCAGTTTCAGGGTAAACACCGGGGAGCTGTTTTTT.

The chain joins TRBV7-2 to TRBJ2-2; D unclear. Per germline, CDR1 SGHTA and CDR2 FQGNSA. The ends were cut back, 2 bases at V and 6 bases at J, with 7 bases in the middle. The CDR3 consists of 13 residues. The CDR3 DNA follows: TGTGCCAGCAGCTTACCCCCGGCCGGGGAGCTGTTTTTT. Protein sequence: CASSLPPAGELFF.